This T cell receptor beta chain derives from a study of T cell responses to AZD1222 COVID-19 vaccine. About the research overall: Pooled in the analysis were second doses at about 4 or about 12 weeks.

Germline values: CDR1 MGHRA, CDR2 YSYEKL. CDR3 length equals 16 residues. Some clones are missing from TCRdb's copy, which holds only in-frame ones; the method was immunoSEQ multiplex PCR. The sample lists around 100,000 clones; 90% to 95% were seen once. Of note for this clone: No antigen is known for it. Sequence at one end of the junction differs from germline and may be a read error.

Findings of the study overall: Seropositive AZD1222 recipients at baseline numbered only 6 or 7. Spike-wide coverage was observed for vaccine-associated CD4 TCRs, with dominant responses at 160-218 and 743-854. Females made up more of the donors, who were largely white British, and clonal diversity may have come out too low.

Material: peripheral blood, obtained on day 0 of AZD1222 vaccination. This clonotype was sampled from an adult in good health. The chain couples TRBV4-1 to TRBJ1-1, with TRBD1 matching 10 bases. In DNA form, the CDR3 reads TGCGCCAGCAGCCAAATCCCGGGACAGGGGAACTCTGAAGCTTTCTTT. Encoded protein: CASSQIPGQGNSEAFF.